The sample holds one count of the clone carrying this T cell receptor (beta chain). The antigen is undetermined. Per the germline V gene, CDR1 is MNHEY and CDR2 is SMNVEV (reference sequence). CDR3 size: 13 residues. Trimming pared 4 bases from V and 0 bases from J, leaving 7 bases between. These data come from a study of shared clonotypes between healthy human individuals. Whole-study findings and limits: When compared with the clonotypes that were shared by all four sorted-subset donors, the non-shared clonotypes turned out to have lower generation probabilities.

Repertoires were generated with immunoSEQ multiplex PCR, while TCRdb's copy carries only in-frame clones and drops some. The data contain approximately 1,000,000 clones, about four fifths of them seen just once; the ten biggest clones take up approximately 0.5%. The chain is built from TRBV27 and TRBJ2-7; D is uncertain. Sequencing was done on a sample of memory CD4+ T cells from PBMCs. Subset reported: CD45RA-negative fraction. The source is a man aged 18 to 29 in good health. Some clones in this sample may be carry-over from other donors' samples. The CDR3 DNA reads TGTGCCAGCAGTTCGGACGGCTCCTACGAGCAGTACTTC. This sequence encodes CASSSDGSYEQYF.